This T cell receptor beta chain was documented in a study of response to subunit inactivated influenza vaccine. TCRdb called the RT-PCR reads again in MiXCR, with one record for every CDR3 protein. The table lists 500,000 to 600,000 distinct CDR3 sequences, about 7.6% of them singletons. Points from the study as a whole: Seasonal influenza vaccination, on each occasion, was suggested by the authors to recruit few new T cells.

This clonotype was counted at least ten times. The antigen is unknown. Germline CDR1 and CDR2: ENHRY and SYGVKD. The CDR3 spans 13 residues. Trimming left V 3 bases short and J 6 bases short, with 12 bases between. The chain uses TRBV10-3 and TRBJ2-7; TRBD1 is a possible D gene (6 bases). Sequenced material: PBMCs from blood, taken 23 months after vaccination. The TCR sequence derives from a man in his fifties or sixties who received an inactivated influenza vaccine. The CDR3 DNA follows: TGTGCCATCAGTGAAACAGGGTCGTTCGAGCAGTACTTC. Translation: CAISETGSFEQYF.